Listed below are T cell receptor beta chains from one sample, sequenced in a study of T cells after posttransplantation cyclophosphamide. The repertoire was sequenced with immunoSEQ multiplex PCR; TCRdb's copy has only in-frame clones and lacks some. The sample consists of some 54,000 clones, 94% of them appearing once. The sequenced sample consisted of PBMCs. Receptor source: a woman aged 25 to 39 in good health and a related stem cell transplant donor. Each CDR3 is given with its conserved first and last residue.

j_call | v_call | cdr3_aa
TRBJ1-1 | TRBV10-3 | CATQRTENTEAFF
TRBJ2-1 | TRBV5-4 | CASSGRLAGGLNEQFF
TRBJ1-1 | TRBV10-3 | CAIRGGNTEAFF
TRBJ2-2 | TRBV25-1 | CASSEFGGTGELFF
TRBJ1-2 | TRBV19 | CASSIQGRGYGYTF
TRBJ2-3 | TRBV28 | CASSDRDRGTDTQYF
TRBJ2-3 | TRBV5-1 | CASSLSADSTDTQYF
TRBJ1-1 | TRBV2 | CATRGFMNTEAFF
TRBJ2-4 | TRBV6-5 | CASRTGGLAKNIQYF
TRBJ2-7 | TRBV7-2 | CASIGSGGRKTYEQYF
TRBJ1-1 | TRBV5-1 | CASSSLGTGGTEAFF
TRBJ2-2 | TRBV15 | CATRETGSEKGHTGELFF
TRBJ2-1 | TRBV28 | CASMGSGGRSYNEQFF
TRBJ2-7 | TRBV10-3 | CAISDSSYEQYF
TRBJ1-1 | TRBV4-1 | CASSQVFTAEAFF
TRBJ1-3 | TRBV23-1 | CASSQSQGPGNTIYF
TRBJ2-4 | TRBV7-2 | CASSLAGAEDIQYF
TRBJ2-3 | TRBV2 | CASSAAGSSTDTQYF
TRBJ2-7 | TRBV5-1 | CASSPDRGGEQYF
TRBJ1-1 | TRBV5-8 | CASSSIDRFNTEAFF
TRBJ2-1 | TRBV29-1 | CSVENQNNEQFF
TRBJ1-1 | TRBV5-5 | CASSLAGAGGMNTEAFF
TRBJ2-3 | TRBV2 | CASSEGTGGTDTQYF
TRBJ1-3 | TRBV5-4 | CASSLTRGGRNTIYF
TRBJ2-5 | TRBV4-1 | CASSQAAGVQETQYF
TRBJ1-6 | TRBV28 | CASSFTDSPLHF
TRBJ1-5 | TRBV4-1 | CASSQPDRGAGQPQHF
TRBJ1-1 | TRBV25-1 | CASSAVRGQGANTEAFF
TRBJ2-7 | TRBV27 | CASSLSVRGPYEQYF
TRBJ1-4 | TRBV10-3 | CAIRAETANEKLFF
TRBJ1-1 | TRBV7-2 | CASSRNLRGEAFF
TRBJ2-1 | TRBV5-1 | CASSYGTSGYNEQFF
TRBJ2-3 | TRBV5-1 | CASSLAVDFTDTQYF
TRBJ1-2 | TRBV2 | CASRASGIYGYTF
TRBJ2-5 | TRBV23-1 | CASSHLETQYF
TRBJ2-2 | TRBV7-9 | CASSEWTNGELFF
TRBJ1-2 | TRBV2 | CASSVMRVQLYGYTF
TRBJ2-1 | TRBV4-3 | CASSQESEDPSSYNEQFF
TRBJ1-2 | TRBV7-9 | CASSGRFSRDSYGYTF
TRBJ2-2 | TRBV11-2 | CASSPARGRSTGELFF
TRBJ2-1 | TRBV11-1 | CASSSRGGALDEQFF
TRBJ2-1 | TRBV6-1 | CASGETANNEQFF
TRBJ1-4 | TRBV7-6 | CASSPPSPNRSLATNEKLFF
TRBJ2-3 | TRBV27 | CASSPRNRGGHDTQYF
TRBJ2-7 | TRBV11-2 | CASSLERGEQYF
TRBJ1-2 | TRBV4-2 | CASSQDPDRGRSGYTF
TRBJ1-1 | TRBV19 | CASKWDREVAEAFF
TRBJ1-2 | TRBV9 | CASSLGEDYGYTF
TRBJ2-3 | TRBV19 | CASSIGTGGPDTQYF
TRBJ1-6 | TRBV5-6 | CASSLALDRENSPLHF
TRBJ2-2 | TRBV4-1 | CASSQDQDTGELFF
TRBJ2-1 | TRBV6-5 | CASSLAGGSSYNEQFF
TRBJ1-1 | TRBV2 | CASQGYTEAFF
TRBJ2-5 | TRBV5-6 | CASSSADRGQETQYF
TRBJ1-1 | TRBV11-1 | CASSLGTGNTEAFF
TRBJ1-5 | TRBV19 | CASNIRGGDQPQHF
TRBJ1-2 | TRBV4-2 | CASSQGGQNYGYTF
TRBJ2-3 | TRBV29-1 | CSVAGTSGDLGDTQYF
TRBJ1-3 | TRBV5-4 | CASSSQGPGNTIYF
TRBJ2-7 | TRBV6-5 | CASSSPDRGRSKQYF